What follows are 27 T cell receptor beta chains derived from one specimen sequenced in a study of CD8+ T cells in alopecia areata. RNA extraction and reverse transcription yielded cDNA as sequencing template. Generated by immunoSEQ multiplex PCR, the TCRdb table keeps only in-frame clones and is missing some. The sample lists about 200,000 clones, 60% occurring once. Treatment denoted: oral pan-JAK inhibitor, 5-10 mg twice daily. This sample comprised CD4+ T cells sorted from blood, obtained at week 24, from a patient treated with tofacitinib. The receptors shown here come from a human donor with alopecia areata.

V and J are TRBV30 and TRBJ2-1; 11 bases are a match to TRBD2. The V and J ends lost 8 bases and 1 base, in that order; junction bases with no gene match: 7. Germline values: CDR1 GTSNPN, CDR2 SVGIG (reference sequence). There are 15 residues in the CDR3. CDR3 DNA sequence: TGTGCCGGCACTAGCGGGGGTAGTTCCTACAATGAGCAGTTCTTC. The encoded protein is CAGTSGGSSYNEQFF.

The rearrangement links TRBV5-1 to TRBJ1-2; TRBD1 matches 10 bases. V shed 0 bases, J shed 5 bases, and the junction held 4 bases outside the gene matches. CDR3 length equals 15 residues. CDR1 SGHRS and CDR2 YFSETQ come from the germline V gene. CDR3 DNA: TGCGCCAGCAGCTTGGATGGACAGGGGGGATATGGCTACACCTTC. Amino acid sequence: CASSLDGQGGYGYTF. The full variable domain, in which reference TRBV5-1 and TRBJ1-2 provide the parts outside the CDR3, is KAGVTQTPRYLIKTRGQQVTLSCSPISGHRSVSWYQQTPGQGLQFLFEYFSETQRNKGNFPGRFSGRQFSNSRSEMNVSTLELGDSALYLCASSLDGQGGYGYTFGSGTRLTVV.

The CDR3 DNA reads as TGTGCCAGCAGCTTAGATGGTAGCACAGATACGCAGTATTTT. This sequence encodes CASSLDGSTDTQYF. The chain carries TRBV7-2 and TRBJ2-3, with D unresolved. V lost 1 base, J lost 0 bases, and 5 bases lay in between. CDR1 and CDR2 from the germline V gene are SGHTA and FQGNSA. This CDR3 is 14 amino acids long.

The V call is TRBV29-1, the J call TRBJ2-3, with D perhaps matching TRBD2 (5 bases). In germline, CDR1 is SQVTM, CDR2 ANQGSEA. This CDR3 is built from 12 residues. The ends were cut back, 3 bases at V and 5 bases at J, with 9 bases in the middle. In DNA, the CDR3 is TGCAGCGTTGACGGGGTGGGAGATACGCAGTATTTT. Protein: CSVDGVGDTQYF.

The chain's CDR3 is CASSQDPGSGGELFF. The CDR3 region has the DNA TGCGCCAGCAGCCAAGATCCAGGGTCGGGCGGGGAGCTGTTTTTT. The chain carries TRBV4-3 and TRBJ2-2, with a possible D match to TRBD1 (5 bases). This CDR3 contains 15 residues. The V and J ends lost 0 bases and 7 bases respectively, with 12 bases between them. Germline values: CDR1 LGHNA, CDR2 YSLEER.

This clone was seen a few times. The chain joins TRBV25-1 to TRBJ1-1, with D perhaps matching TRBD1 (6 bases). The V and J ends lost 4 bases and 2 bases respectively, with 11 bases between them. Per the germline V gene, CDR1 is MGHDK and CDR2 is SYGVNS. The CDR3 totals 14 residues. The CDR3 sequence: CASSVGGLNTEAFF. For the CDR3, the DNA is TGTGCCAGCAGTGTTGGGGGGCTCAACACTGAAGCTTTCTTT. The whole variable domain, filled in from reference TRBV25-1 and TRBJ1-1, reads EADIYQTPRYLVIGTGKKITLECSQTMGHDKMYWYQQDPGMELHLIHYSYGVNSTEKGDLSSESTVSRIRTEHFPLTLESARPSHTSQYLCASSVGGLNTEAFFGQGTRLTVV.

Details on this clone: The sample holds other DNA sequences that translate to the same CDR3. The chain links TRBV30 to TRBJ1-2; D might be TRBD1 (6 bases). Germline V lookup: CDR1 GTSNPN, CDR2 SVGIG (reference sequence). V lost 4 bases and J lost 8, with 14 bases in between. CDR3 size: 12 residues. DNA of the CDR3: TGTGCCTGGAAAGGGGGTGGGCACGGCTACACCTTC. Encoded protein: CAWKGGGHGYTF.

This clone was seen a few times. The chain carries TRBV29-1 and TRBJ2-3; no firm D call. Germline V lookup: CDR1 SQVTM, CDR2 ANQGSEA. V was shortened by 3 bases and J by 2 bases, with 9 bases between the two germline ends. The CDR3 has 13 residues. In DNA form, the CDR3 reads TGCAGCGTTGACGGCGAAGCCACAGATACGCAGTATTTT. Translating it yields CSVDGEATDTQYF.

This rearrangement joins TRBV7-6 to TRBJ2-6, with 8 bases identical to TRBD2. V shed 4 bases, J shed 2 bases, and the junction held 7 bases outside the gene matches. CDR1 SGHVS and CDR2 FNYEAQ come from the germline V gene. This CDR3 region has 17 residues. This CDR3 reads CASSSIGAGAGANVLTF. CDR3 nucleotides: TGTGCCAGCAGCTCCATTGGAGCGGGAGCTGGGGCCAACGTCCTGACTTTC.

In its sample, this clone was seen a few times. CDR3 protein: CASSYPRARRSPEQYF. In nucleotides, the CDR3 is TGTGCCAGCAGTTACCCCCGGGCCCGGCGGAGTCCCGAGCAGTACTTC. This chain joins TRBV6-5 and TRBJ2-7; D remains unclear. Trimming shortened V by 2 bases and J by 6 bases, and 20 bases separated the two germline ends. Germline lookup yields CDR1 MNHEY and CDR2 SVGAGI. The CDR3 totals 16 residues.

This chain connects TRBV29-1 to TRBJ1-2; no firm D call. Trimming pared 5 bases from V and 8 bases from J, leaving 6 bases between. Germline V lookup: CDR1 SQVTM, CDR2 ANQGSEA. The CDR3 loop spans 9 amino acids. The CDR3 DNA follows: TGCAGCGTTAGGGAAGGCTACACCTTC. Its protein product is CSVREGYTF.

The rearrangement joins TRBV29-1 to TRBJ1-1, with a weak D call TRBD1 (5 bases). V lost 3 bases and J lost 0, with 14 bases in between. The CDR3 sequence is 15 residues long. CDR1 and CDR2 from the germline V gene are SQVTM and ANQGSEA. The CDR3 coding sequence is TGCAGCGTTGATCGGACAACGGGAATGAACACTGAAGCTTTCTTT. Its protein is CSVDRTTGMNTEAFF.

The CDR3 DNA reads TGTGCCAGCAGCTTCACCGCGATCGAAGAGGTTCTCCACTTT. It encodes CASSFTAIEEVLHF. The chain has TRBV7-9 and TRBJ1-6; no firm D call. The CDR3 sequence is 14 residues long. V gave up 3 bases and J gave up 16 bases, with 19 bases separating them. Germline assignment: CDR1 SEHNR and CDR2 FQNEAQ (reference sequence).

Remarks on this clone: This may be a read error: a much more frequent sequence differs by one nucleotide. This chain connects TRBV6-6 to TRBJ2-7, with TRBD1 identical over 8 bases. CDR1 is MNHNY and CDR2 is SVGAGI in the germline V gene (reference sequence). Trimming at V came to 10 bases and at J to 0 bases, leaving 2 bases not matched to a gene. The CDR3 length is 12 residues. CDR3 bases: TGTGCCACCGGACAGGGCTCCTACGAGCAGTACTTC. It yields the protein CATGQGSYEQYF.

The chain links TRBV13 to TRBJ1-1; D perhaps matches TRBD1 (5 bases). Trimming took off 0 bases at V and 5 bases at J, with 13 bases between the two ends. Germline CDR1 reads PRHDT; CDR2 reads FYEKMQ (reference sequence). CDR3 length: 15 residues. CDR3 sequence: CASSLGHGRETEAFF. The CDR3 DNA reads as TGTGCCAGCAGCTTAGGCCATGGCAGGGAAACTGAAGCTTTCTTT.

The chain combines TRBV29-1 with TRBJ2-7; no reliable D call. Trimming shortened V by 4 bases and J by 3 bases, and 7 bases separated the two germline ends. The CDR3 loop spans 11 amino acids. Per the germline V gene, CDR1 is SQVTM and CDR2 is ANQGSEA. CDR3 sequence (DNA): TGCAGCGTTGTACAGAACTACGAGCAGTACTTC. It specifies CSVVQNYEQYF.

The chain couples TRBV29-1 to TRBJ2-1; D may be TRBD1 (6 bases). Trimming took off 4 bases at V and 2 bases at J, with 12 bases between the two ends. The CDR3 spans 14 residues. Germline CDR1 is SQVTM and CDR2 is ANQGSEA. The CDR3 sequence: CSVGWQGPYNEQFF. CDR3 DNA: TGCAGCGTTGGATGGCAGGGGCCCTACAATGAGCAGTTCTTC.

The chain uses TRBV7-6 and TRBJ1-3; D gene unclear. The CDR3 has 15 amino acids. The germline CDR1 and CDR2 sequences are SGHVS and FNYEAQ. Between the trimmed V and J ends, which lost 4 bases and 1 base, there was a span of 11 bases. The CDR3, as DNA: TGTGCCAGCAGCTCCTCGGCGGCGTCTGGAAACACCATATATTTT. This gives the protein CASSSSAASGNTIYF.

The chain recombines TRBV19 with TRBJ1-5, with TRBD1 as a possible D gene (5 bases). The CDR3 contains 15 residues. Germline V gives CDR1 LNHDA, CDR2 SQIVND (reference sequence). V lost 6 bases to trimming and J lost 2 bases, with 14 bases between them. In DNA, the CDR3 is TGTGCCAGTAGCGAGGGGCTCTCTGGCAATCAGCCCCAGCATTTT. Translation: CASSEGLSGNQPQHF.

V and J are TRBV5-1 and TRBJ1-6; 7 bases are a match to TRBD1. Germline V gene data show CDR1 as SGHRS and CDR2 as YFSETQ. The CDR3 sequence is 15 residues long. Trimming at V came to 5 bases and at J to 7 bases, leaving 9 bases not matched to a gene. The CDR3 loop reads CASRFGQVGNSPLHF. In nucleotides, the CDR3 is TGCGCCAGCAGATTCGGACAGGTTGGAAATTCACCCCTCCACTTT.

Only a few counts were recorded for this clone. This CDR3 reads CASSVGPVNQPQHF. CDR3 in DNA: TGTGCCAGCAGCGTAGGGCCCGTCAATCAGCCCCAGCATTTT. The chain employs TRBV9 and TRBJ1-5; D is undetermined. Germline assignment: CDR1 SGDLS and CDR2 YYNGEE. Trimming took 0 bases from V and 3 from J, leaving 7 bases between them. The CDR3 has 14 amino acids.

This CDR3 is CASSSQTGDNSPLHF. The DNA for the CDR3 is TGTGCCAGCAGCTCCCAGACAGGGGATAATTCACCCCTCCACTTT. J is TRBJ1-6 and V is TRBV7-9; 8 bases align to TRBD1. Germline lookup yields CDR1 SEHNR and CDR2 FQNEAQ (reference sequence). V lost 4 bases and J lost 5; bases outside the gene matches: 4. CDR3 length: 15 residues. Together with reference TRBV7-9 and TRBJ1-6, the CDR3 gives the full variable domain: DTGVSQNPRHKITKRGQNVTFRCDPISEHNRLYWYRQTLGQGPEFLTYFQNEAQLEKSRLLSDRFSAERPKGSFSTLEIQRTEQGDSAMYLCASSSQTGDNSPLHFGNGTRLTVT.

The chain has TRBV6-1 and TRBJ2-2, with 11 bases that match TRBD1. J gave up 7 bases and V 6 bases, and 4 bases lay outside the gene matches. This CDR3 comprises 14 residues. Germline V gene data show CDR1 as MNHNS and CDR2 as SASEGT. The CDR3 nucleotides read TGTGCCAGCAGAGAGGGACAGGGGGGCGGGGAGCTGTTTTTT. As protein: CASREGQGGGELFF.

This rearrangement joins TRBV10-3 to TRBJ2-7, with 7 bases fitting TRBD2. CDR3 length: 11 amino acids. The germline V gene has CDR1 ENHRY and CDR2 SYGVKD. J lost 5 bases, V lost 8 bases, and 3 bases had no gene match. CDR3 nucleotide sequence: TGTGCCATCCAGCGGGGCCACGAGCAGTACTTC. It specifies CAIQRGHEQYF.

This clone came up once. The chain has TRBV5-6 and TRBJ2-2, with 11 bases fitting TRBD1. V gave up 3 bases and J gave up 5 bases; unmatched junction bases: 12. The V gene's germline CDR1 is SGHDT and CDR2 YYEEEE. There are 18 residues in the CDR3. The CDR3 DNA reads TGTGCCAGCAGCTCGTACTCTCCCGGGACAGGGGGAACCGGGGAGCTGTTTTTT. Amino acids: CASSSYSPGTGGTGELFF. Full variable domain (missing parts from reference TRBV5-6 and TRBJ2-2): DAGVTQSPTHLIKTRGQQVTLRCSPKSGHDTVSWYQQALGQGPQFIFQYYEEEERQRGNFPDRFSGHQFPNYSSELNVNALLLGDSALYLCASSSYSPGTGGTGELFFGEGSRLTVL.

For the CDR3, the DNA is TGTGCCAGCAGCTTAAACGGCGGGTTCGATGGCTACACCTTC. Translation gives CASSLNGGFDGYTF. The J gene is TRBJ1-2, the V gene TRBV7-2; D unresolved. CDR3 size: 14 residues. Germline V gene sequence: CDR1 SGHTA, CDR2 FQGNSA. V lost 2 bases to trimming and J lost 6 bases, with 13 bases between them.

The V and J genes are TRBV29-1 and TRBJ1-2; 9 positions agree with TRBD1. Unmatched junction bases numbered 3, after V lost 7 bases and J lost 3 bases. The CDR3 consists of 12 residues. Germline assignment: CDR1 SQVTM and CDR2 ANQGSEA. The CDR3 region is CSGQGGDYGYTF. CDR3 coding DNA: TGCAGCGGACAGGGGGGTGACTATGGCTACACCTTC.